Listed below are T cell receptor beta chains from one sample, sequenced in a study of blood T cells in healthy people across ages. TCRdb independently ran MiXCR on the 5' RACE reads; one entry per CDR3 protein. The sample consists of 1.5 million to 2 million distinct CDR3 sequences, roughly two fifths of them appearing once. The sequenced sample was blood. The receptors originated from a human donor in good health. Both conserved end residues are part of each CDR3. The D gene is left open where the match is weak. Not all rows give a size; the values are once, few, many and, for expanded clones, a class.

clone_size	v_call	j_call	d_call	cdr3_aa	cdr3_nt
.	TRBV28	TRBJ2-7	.	CASSFHMYEQYF	TGTGCCAGCAGTTTCCACATGTACGAGCAGTACTTC
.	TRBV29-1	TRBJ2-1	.	CSVVPRNEQFF	TGCAGCGTTGTTCCTAGGAATGAGCAGTTCTTC
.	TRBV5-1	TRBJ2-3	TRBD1	CASSRQWTGGTDTQYF	TGCGCCAGCAGCCGACAATGGACAGGGGGCACAGATACGCAGTATTTT
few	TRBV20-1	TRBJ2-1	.	CSARSPRASVWEQFF	TGCAGTGCCCGAAGTCCACGGGCTAGCGTATGGGAGCAGTTCTTC
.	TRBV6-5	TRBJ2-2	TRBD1	CASSYALGTGGGGELFF	TGTGCCAGCAGTTACGCCCTCGGGACAGGGGGGGGCGGGGAGCTGTTTTTT
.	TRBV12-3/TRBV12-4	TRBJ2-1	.	CATKGGGWDNEQFF	TGTGCCACCAAGGGGGGCGGGTGGGACAATGAGCAGTTCTTC
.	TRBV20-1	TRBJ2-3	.	CSVATDLDTQYF	TGCAGTGTCGCGACAGATTTAGATACGCAGTATTTT
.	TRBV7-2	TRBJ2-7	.	CASSLPPLEQYF	TGTGCCAGCAGCTTACCACCCCTTGAGCAGTACTTC
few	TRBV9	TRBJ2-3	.	CASSLPTQGHDTDTQYF	TGTGCCAGCAGCCTCCCCACCCAGGGTCATGACACAGATACGCAGTATTTT
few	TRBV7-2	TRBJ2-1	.	CASSLALALAYNEQFF	TGTGCCAGCAGCTTAGCGCTTGCTCTAGCGTACAATGAGCAGTTCTTC
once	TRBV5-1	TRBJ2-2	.	CASSLNPTGRGTGELFF	TGCGCCAGCAGCTTGAACCCGACAGGGCGGGGAACCGGGGAGCTGTTTTTT
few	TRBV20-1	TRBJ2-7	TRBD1	CSAGTGDSYEQYF	TGCAGTGCTGGGACAGGGGACTCCTACGAGCAGTACTTC
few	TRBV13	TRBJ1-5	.	CASSSAGNRDQPQHF	TGTGCCAGCAGCTCCGCGGGAAATCGCGATCAGCCCCAGCATTTT
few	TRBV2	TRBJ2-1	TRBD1	CASRGDRGNEQFF	TGTGCCAGCAGGGGGGACAGGGGGAATGAGCAGTTCTTC
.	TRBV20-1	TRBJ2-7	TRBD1	CSAPTGTGGEQYF	TGCAGTGCTCCCACCGGGACAGGGGGCGAGCAGTACTTC
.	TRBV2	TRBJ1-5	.	CASSERTALNQPQHF	TGTGCCAGCAGTGAGAGGACGGCACTCAATCAGCCCCAGCATTTT
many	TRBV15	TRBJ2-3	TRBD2	CATSRGSSGGTDTQYF	TGTGCCACCAGCAGAGGTTCCAGCGGGGGGACAGATACGCAGTATTTT
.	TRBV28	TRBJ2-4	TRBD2	CASRLLAGGSQYF	TGTGCCAGCAGATTACTAGCGGGGGGTTCGCAGTACTTC
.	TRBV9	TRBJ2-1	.	CASSVIGRGYNEQFF	TGTGCCAGCAGCGTCATTGGAAGGGGTTACAATGAGCAGTTCTTC
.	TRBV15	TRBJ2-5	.	CATSRERGQETQYF	TGTGCCACCAGCAGAGAGAGGGGGCAAGAGACCCAGTACTTC
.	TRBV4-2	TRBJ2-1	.	CASSQTNRALYNGQFF	TGTGCCAGCAGCCAGACCAACCGGGCGTTGTACAATGGGCAGTTCTTC
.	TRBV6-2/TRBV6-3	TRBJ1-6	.	CASTPREAPLHF	TGTGCCAGCACCCCGCGAGAAGCACCCCTCCACTTT
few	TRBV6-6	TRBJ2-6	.	CASLPISGANVLTF	TGTGCCAGCCTTCCCATCTCTGGGGCCAACGTCCTGACTTTC
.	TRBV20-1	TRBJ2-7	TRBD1	CSARPSTGTGTYEQYF	TGCAGTGCTAGACCAAGCACCGGGACAGGGACTTACGAGCAGTACTTC
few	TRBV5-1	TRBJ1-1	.	CASSLQKMTDTEAFF	TGCGCCAGCAGCTTGCAAAAAATGACGGACACTGAAGCTTTCTTT
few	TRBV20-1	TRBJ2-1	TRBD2	CSARGLRGEEQFF	TGCAGTGCCCGAGGTTTGCGGGGGGAGGAGCAGTTCTTC
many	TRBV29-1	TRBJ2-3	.	CSVDLGNTQYF	TGCAGCGTTGATTTAGGGAACACGCAGTATTTT
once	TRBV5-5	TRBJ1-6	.	CASSRRGQPDSPLHF	TGTGCCAGCAGCCGCCGGGGACAACCGGATTCGCCCCTCCACTTT
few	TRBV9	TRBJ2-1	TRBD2	CASSVGTIAYNERFF	TGTGCCAGCAGCGTCGGGACTATCGCCTACAATGAGCGGTTCTTC
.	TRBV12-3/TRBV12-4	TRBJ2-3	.	CASRAIGTDTQYF	TGTGCCAGCAGGGCAATCGGGACAGATACGCAGTATTTT
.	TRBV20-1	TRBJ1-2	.	CSYLQGDYGYTF	TGCAGCTACCTACAGGGTGACTATGGCTACACCTTC
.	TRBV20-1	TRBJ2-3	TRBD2	CSASGLAGGSDTQYF	TGCAGTGCTAGTGGACTAGCGGGGGGATCAGATACGCAGTATTTT
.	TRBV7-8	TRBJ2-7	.	CASSPPGRKSVDAYEQYF	TGTGCCAGCAGCCCTCCGGGACGGAAGAGCGTTGATGCCTACGAGCAGTACTTC
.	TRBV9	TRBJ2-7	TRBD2	CASSVSPGGGAYEQYF	TGTGCCAGCAGCGTATCTCCAGGCGGGGGGGCCTACGAGCAGTACTTC
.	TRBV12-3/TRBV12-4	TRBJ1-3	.	CASSLTEGHTIYF	TGTGCCAGCAGTCTTACGGAGGGACACACCATATATTTT
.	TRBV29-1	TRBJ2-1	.	CSVDWEPGVGNEQFF	TGCAGCGTTGATTGGGAGCCAGGGGTAGGAAATGAGCAGTTCTTC
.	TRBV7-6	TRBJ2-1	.	CASRLDGYNEQFF	TGTGCCAGCAGGCTTGACGGATACAATGAGCAGTTCTTC
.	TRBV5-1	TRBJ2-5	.	CASSLESRTETQYF	TGCGCCAGCAGCTTGGAATCTAGGACCGAGACCCAGTACTTC
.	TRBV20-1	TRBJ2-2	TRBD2	CSARRLAGATGEPFF	TGCAGTGCTAGGAGACTAGCGGGGGCGACCGGGGAGCCGTTTTTT
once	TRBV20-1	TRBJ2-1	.	CSARDPQSPGHPYINEQFF	TGCAGTGCTAGAGATCCTCAGTCCCCCGGGCACCCCTACATTAATGAGCAGTTCTTC
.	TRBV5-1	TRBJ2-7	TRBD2	CASSLSGGTGYEQYF	TGCGCCAGCAGCTTAAGCGGGGGAACGGGCTACGAGCAGTACTTC
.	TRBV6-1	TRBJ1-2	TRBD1	CASRPRWLRDRGIYGYTF	TGTGCCAGCAGACCCCGATGGTTACGGGACAGGGGTATCTATGGCTACACCTTC
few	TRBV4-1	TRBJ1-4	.	CASSQVGEFNEKLFF	TGCGCCAGCAGCCAAGTAGGGGAATTTAATGAAAAACTGTTTTTT
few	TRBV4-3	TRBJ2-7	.	CASSQSFASTGEQYF	TGCGCCAGCAGCCAATCGTTCGCTAGCACGGGCGAGCAGTACTTC
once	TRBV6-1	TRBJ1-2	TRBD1	CASSETGDLSPSEGYTF	TGTGCCAGCAGTGAAACAGGGGACCTTTCCCCGTCTGAAGGCTACACCTTC
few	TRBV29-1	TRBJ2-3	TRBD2	CSVPRSRGGVPDTQYF	TGCAGCGTTCCTAGGAGTCGCGGGGGGGTCCCAGATACGCAGTATTTT
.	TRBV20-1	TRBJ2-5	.	CSAIPGGLKETQYF	TGCAGTGCTATCCCCGGGGGGCTGAAGGAGACCCAGTACTTC
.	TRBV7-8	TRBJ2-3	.	CASSFPRTPTDTQYF	TGTGCCAGCAGCTTTCCACGTACTCCCACAGATACGCAGTATTTT
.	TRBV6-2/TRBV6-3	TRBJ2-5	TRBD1	CASSSGTVDLQETQYF	TGTGCCAGCAGTTCCGGGACAGTGGATCTCCAAGAGACCCAGTACTTC